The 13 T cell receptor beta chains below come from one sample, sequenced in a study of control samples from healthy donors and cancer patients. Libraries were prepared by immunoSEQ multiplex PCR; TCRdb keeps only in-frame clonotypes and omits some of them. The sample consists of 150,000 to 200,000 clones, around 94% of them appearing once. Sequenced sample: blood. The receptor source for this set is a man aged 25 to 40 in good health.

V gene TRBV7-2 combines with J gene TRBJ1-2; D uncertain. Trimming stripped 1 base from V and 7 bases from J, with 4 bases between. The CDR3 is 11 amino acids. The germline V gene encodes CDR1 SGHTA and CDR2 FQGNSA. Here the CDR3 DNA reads TGTGCCAGCAGCTTAGGGGGTGGCTACACCTTC. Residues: CASSLGGGYTF.

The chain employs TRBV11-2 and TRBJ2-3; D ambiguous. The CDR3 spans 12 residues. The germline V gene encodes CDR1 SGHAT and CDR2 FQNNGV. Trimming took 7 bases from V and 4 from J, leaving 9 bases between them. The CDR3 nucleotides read TGTGCCAGCAAACCCCGCCCAGATACGCAGTATTTT. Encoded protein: CASKPRPDTQYF.

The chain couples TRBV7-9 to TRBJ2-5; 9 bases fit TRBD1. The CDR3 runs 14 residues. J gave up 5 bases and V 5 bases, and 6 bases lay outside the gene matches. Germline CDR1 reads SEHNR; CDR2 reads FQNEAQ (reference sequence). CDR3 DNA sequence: TGTGCCAGCAGCCTAGGGACAGGGTTGGAGACCCAGTACTTC. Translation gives CASSLGTGLETQYF.

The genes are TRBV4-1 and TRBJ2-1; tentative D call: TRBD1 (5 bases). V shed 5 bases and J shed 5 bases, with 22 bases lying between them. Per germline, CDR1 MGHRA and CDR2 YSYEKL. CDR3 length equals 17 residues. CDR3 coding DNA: TGCGCCAGCAGCAAACATGGGGCTCCTGAGACTGACAATGAGCAGTTCTTC. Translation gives CASSKHGAPETDNEQFF.

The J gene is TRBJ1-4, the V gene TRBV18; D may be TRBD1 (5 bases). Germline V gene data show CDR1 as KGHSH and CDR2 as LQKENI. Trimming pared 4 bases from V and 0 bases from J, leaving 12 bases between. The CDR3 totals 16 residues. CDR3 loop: CASSRSTGTTNEKLFF. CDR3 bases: TGTGCCAGCTCACGGTCTACAGGTACAACTAATGAAAAACTGTTTTTT.

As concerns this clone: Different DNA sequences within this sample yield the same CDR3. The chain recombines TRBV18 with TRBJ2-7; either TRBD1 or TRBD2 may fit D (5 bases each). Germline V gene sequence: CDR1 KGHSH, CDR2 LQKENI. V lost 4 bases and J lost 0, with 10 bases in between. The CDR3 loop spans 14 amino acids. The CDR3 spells CASSQGTASYEQYF. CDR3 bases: TGTGCCAGCTCACAGGGGACGGCCTCCTACGAGCAGTACTTC.

The DNA for the CDR3 is TGTGCCACCAGTGATTTTCAAGAGACCCAGTACTTC. Its protein product is CATSDFQETQYF. The V call is TRBV24-1, the J call TRBJ2-5; D not resolved. The germline gives CDR1 KGHDR, CDR2 SFDVKD. V was cut by 1 base and J by 2 bases, with 1 base left in between. This CDR3 region has 12 residues.

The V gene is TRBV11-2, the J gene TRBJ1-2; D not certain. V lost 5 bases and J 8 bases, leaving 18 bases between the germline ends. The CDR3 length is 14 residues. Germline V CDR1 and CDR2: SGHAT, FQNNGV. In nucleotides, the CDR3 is TGTGCCAGCAGCCTTTCCGGGGTGGCGGGGGGCTACACCTTC. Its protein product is CASSLSGVAGGYTF.

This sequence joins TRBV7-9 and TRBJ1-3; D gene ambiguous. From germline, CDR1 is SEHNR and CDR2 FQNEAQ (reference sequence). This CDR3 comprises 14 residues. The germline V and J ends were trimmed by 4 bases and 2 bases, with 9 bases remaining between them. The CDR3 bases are TGTGCCAGCAGCTCGACGGCGCCTGGAAACACCATATATTTT. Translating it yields CASSSTAPGNTIYF.

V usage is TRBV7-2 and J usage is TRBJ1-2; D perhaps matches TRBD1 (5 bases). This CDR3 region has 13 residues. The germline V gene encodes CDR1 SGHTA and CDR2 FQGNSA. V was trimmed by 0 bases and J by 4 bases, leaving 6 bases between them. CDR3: CASSLAGTYGYTF. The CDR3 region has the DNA TGTGCCAGCAGCTTAGCCGGGACCTATGGCTACACCTTC.

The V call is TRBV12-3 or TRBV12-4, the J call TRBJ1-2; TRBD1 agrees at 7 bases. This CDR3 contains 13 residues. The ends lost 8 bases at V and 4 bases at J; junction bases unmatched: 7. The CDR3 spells CASWDSGSYGYTF. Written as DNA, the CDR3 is TGTGCCAGCTGGGACAGCGGTTCCTATGGCTACACCTTC.

For the CDR3, the DNA is TGTGCCAGCAGCCAAGAATACAGGGTACAGGGTCAACCTACGCAGTATTTT. This codes for CASSQEYRVQGQPTQYF. The chain couples TRBV4-2 to TRBJ2-3, with a tentative D call TRBD1 (6 bases). The CDR3 runs 17 residues. Germline CDR1 LGHNA, CDR2 YNFKEQ. V gave up 0 bases and J gave up 8 bases, with 21 bases separating them.

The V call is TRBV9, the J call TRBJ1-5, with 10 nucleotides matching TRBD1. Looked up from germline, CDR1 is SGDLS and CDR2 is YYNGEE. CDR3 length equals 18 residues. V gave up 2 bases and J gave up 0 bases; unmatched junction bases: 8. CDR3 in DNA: TGTGCCAGCAGCGTCGAAGGGACAGGGGATTTTAGCAATCAGCCCCAGCATTTT. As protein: CASSVEGTGDFSNQPQHF.